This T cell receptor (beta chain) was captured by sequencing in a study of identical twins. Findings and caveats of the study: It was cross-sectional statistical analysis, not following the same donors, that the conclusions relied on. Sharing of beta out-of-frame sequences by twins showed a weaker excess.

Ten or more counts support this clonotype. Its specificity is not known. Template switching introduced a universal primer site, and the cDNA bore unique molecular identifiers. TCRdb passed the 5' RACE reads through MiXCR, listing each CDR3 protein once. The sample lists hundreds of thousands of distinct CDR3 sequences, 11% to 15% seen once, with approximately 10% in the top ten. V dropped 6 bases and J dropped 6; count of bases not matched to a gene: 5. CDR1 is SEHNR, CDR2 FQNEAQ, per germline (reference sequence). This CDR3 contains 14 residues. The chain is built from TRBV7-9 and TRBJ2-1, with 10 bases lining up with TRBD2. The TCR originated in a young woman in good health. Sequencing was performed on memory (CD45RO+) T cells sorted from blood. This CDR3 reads CASRLTSGINEQFF. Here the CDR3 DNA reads TGTGCCAGCAGACTCACTAGCGGGATCAATGAGCAGTTCTTC.